This entry describes one T cell receptor beta chain. Naive cells were sorted as CD45RO-, CCR7+, CD27+ and CD95-. This sample was included in a study of CXCR3-negative and CXCR3-positive naive CD8 T cells. With UMI labels, 5' RACE was used to prepare the TRB cDNA libraries. TCRdb reprocessed the 5' RACE reads and stores each CDR3 protein as one record, lacking DNA. This table holds 100,000 to 150,000 distinct CDR3 sequences. The CDR3 loop spans 12 amino acids. The V gene's germline CDR1 is SQVTM and CDR2 ANQGSEA. This rearrangement joins TRBV29-1 to TRBJ1-2; TCRdb indicates TRBD1, and absent DNA this call remains unverified. Sequencing used naive CXCR3- CD8+ T cells from blood. Documented subset: CD45RO-CCR7+CD27+CD95- naive CD8+ T cells lacking CXCR3 (TNR3-). The receptor was derived from a human donor in good health. Some clones in this sample may be carry-over from other donors' samples. The CDR3 sequence: CSVEELTGGYTF. Variable domain in full (rest from reference TRBV29-1 and TRBJ1-2): SAVISQKPSRDICQRGTSLTIQCQVDSQVTMMFWYRQQPGQSLTLIATANQGSEATYESGFVIDKFPISRPNLTFSTLTVSNMSPEDSSIYLCSVEELTGGYTFGSGTRLTVV.